This T cell receptor beta chain emerged from a study of radiotherapy plus CTLA-4 blockade in lung cancer. Study overall: Objective responses were observed in 15% to 20% of patients, and disease control was achieved by 30% to 35%.

The sample holds a few counts of this clone. What it binds is unknown. Study-level results: Some TCR clones had been derived from tumors. These clones expanded in peripheral blood after radiotherapy plus ipilimumab. Reports state that early shifts in blood T cell clones, with interferon-beta, best predicted response.

With ipilimumab providing CTLA-4 blockade, focal radiation was administered to patients who had chemo-refractory metastatic non-small-cell lung cancer. Germline V CDR1 and CDR2: MNHNS, SASEGT. The V segment lost 4 bases and the J segment 6 bases; nucleotides outside the gene matches: 2. The CDR3 spans 13 residues. Sequencing was performed with immunoSEQ multiplex PCR; in TCRdb, only in-frame clones are kept and a portion is missing. This sample has approximately 98,000 clones; roughly 80% occur once, and the top ten carry under 4%. Sample: peripheral blood, taken from a patient treated with radiotherapy plus ipilimumab. This rearrangement joins TRBV6-1 to TRBJ1-4; 7 nucleotides line up with TRBD1. This receptor was obtained from a human donor with non-small cell lung cancer who had a partial response to radiotherapy plus ipilimumab. The DNA for the CDR3 is TGTGCCAGCAGTGGACAGGGTTATGAAAAACTGTTTTTT. This sequence encodes CASSGQGYEKLFF.